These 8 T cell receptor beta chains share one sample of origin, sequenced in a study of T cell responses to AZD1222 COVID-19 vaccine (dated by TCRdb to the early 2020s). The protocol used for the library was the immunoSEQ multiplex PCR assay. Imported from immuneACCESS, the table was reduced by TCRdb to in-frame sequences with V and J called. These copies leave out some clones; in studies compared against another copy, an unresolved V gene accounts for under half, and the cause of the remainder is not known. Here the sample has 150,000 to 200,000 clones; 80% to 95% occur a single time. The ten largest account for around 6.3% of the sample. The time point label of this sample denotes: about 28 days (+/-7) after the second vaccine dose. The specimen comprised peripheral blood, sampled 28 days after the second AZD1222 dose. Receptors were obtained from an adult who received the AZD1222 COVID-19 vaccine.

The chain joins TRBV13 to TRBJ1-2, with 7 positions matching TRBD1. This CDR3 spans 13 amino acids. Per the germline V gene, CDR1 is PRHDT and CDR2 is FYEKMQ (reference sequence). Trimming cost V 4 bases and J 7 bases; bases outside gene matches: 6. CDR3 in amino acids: CASSSEGTAGYTF. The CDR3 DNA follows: TGTGCCAGCAGCTCGGAGGGGACAGCTGGCTACACCTTC.

CDR3 sequence (DNA): TGTGCCAGCAGCCGAGGACAGGGTTGGAGTCTCACTGAAGCTTTCTTT. It yields the protein CASSRGQGWSLTEAFF. The chain employs TRBV5-5 and TRBJ1-1, with 8 positions matching TRBD1. The CDR3 runs 16 residues. Germline CDR1 SGHKS, CDR2 YYEKEE (reference sequence). The V segment lost 4 bases and the J segment 4 bases; nucleotides outside the gene matches: 12.

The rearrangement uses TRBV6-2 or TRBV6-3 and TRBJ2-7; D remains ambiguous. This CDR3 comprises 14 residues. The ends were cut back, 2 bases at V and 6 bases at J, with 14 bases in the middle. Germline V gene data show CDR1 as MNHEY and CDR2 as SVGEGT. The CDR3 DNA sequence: TGTGCCAGCAGTTACAATTTTGACTCGGGCGAGCAGTACTTC. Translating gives CASSYNFDSGEQYF.

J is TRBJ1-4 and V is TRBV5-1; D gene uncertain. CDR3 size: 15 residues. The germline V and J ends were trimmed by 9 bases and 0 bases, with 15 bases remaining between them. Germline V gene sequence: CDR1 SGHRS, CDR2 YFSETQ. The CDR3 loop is CANCLSGATNEKLFF. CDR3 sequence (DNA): TGCGCCAACTGCCTATCTGGAGCAACTAATGAAAAACTGTTTTTT.

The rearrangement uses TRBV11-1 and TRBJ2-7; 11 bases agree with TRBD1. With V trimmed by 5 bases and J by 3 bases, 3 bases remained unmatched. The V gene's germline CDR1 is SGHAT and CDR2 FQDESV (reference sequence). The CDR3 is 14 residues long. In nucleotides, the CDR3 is TGTGCCAGCAGCCCGGACAGGGGGCTCTACGAGCAGTACTTC. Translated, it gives CASSPDRGLYEQYF.

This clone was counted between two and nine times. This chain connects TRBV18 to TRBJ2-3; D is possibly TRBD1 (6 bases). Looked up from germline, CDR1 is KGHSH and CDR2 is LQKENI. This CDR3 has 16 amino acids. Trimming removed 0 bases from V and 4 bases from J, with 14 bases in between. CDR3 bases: TGTGCCAGCTCACCACCCGGGGTACAGGGCCCAGATACGCAGTATTTT. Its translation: CASSPPGVQGPDTQYF.

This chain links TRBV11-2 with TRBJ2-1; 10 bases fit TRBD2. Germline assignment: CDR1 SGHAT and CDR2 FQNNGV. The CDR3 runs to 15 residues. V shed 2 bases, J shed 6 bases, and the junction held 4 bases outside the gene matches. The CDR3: CASSLRPSGSNEQFF. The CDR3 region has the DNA TGTGCCAGCAGCTTAAGGCCTAGCGGGAGCAATGAGCAGTTCTTC.

CDR3 loop: CASSLDPGPSNEQFF. The CDR3 coding sequence is TGCGCCAGCAGCTTGGATCCAGGGCCTAGCAATGAGCAGTTCTTC. The chain carries TRBV5-1 and TRBJ2-1, with a tentative D call TRBD1 (5 bases). V was clipped by 0 bases and J by 6 bases, with 13 bases between them. The germline V gene has CDR1 SGHRS and CDR2 YFSETQ. This CDR3 is built from 15 residues.